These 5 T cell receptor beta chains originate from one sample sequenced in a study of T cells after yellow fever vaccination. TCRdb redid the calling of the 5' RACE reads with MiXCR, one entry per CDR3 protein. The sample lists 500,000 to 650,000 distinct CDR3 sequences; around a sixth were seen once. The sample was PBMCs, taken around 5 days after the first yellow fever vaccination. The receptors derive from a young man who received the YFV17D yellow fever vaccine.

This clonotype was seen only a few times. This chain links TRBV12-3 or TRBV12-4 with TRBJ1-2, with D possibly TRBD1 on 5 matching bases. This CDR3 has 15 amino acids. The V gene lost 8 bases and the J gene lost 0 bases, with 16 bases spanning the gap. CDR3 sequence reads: CASDSTGSTNYGYTF. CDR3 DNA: TGTGCCAGCGACAGTACAGGCAGTACTAACTATGGCTACACCTTC.

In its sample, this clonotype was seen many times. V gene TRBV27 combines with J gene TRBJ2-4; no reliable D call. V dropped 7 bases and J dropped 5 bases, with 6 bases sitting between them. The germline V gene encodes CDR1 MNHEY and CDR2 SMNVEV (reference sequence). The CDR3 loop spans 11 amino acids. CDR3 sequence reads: CASTRQNIQYF. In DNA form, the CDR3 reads TGTGCCAGCACCCGGCAAAACATTCAGTACTTC.

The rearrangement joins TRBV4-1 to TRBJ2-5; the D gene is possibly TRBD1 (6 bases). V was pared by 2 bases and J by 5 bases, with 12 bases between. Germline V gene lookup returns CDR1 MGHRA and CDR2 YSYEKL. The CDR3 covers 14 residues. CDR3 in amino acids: CASSQSRGHETQYF. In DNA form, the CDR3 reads TGCGCCAGCAGCCAAAGCAGGGGTCATGAGACCCAGTACTTC.

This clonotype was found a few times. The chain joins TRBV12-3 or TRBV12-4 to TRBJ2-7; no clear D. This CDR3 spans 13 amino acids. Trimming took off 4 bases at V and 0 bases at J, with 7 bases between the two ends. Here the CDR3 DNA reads TGTGCCAGCAGTTCCAGGCCCTCCTACGAGCAGTACGTC. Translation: CASSSRPSYEQYV.

The CDR3 loop reads CASSAGGTNTEAFF. The CDR3 DNA follows: TGTGCCAGCAGCGCTGGGGGAACGAACACTGAAGCTTTCTTT. The chain combines TRBV9 with TRBJ1-1; the D gene is possibly TRBD1 (5 bases). This CDR3 is 14 amino acids long. Germline V gene lookup returns CDR1 SGDLS and CDR2 YYNGEE. V dropped 3 bases and J dropped 1 base, with 10 bases sitting between them. The full variable domain, with the rest looked up from reference TRBV9 and TRBJ1-1, is DSGVTQTPKHLITATGQRVTLRCSPRSGDLSVYWYQQSLDQGLQFLIQYYNGEERAKGNILERFSAQQFPDLHSELNLSSLELGDSALYFCASSAGGTNTEAFFGQGTRLTVV.